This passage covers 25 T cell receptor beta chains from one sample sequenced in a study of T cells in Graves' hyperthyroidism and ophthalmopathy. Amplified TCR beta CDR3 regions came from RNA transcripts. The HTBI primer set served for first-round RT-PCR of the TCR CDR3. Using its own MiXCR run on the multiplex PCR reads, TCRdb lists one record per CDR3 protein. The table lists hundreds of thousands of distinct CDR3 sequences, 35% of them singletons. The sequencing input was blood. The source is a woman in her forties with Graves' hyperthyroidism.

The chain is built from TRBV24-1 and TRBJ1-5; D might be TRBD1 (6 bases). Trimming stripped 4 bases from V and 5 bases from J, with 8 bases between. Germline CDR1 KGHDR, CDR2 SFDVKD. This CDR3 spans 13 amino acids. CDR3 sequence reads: CATSETGDQPQHF. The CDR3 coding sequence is TGTGCCACCAGTGAGACAGGCGATCAGCCCCAGCATTTT.

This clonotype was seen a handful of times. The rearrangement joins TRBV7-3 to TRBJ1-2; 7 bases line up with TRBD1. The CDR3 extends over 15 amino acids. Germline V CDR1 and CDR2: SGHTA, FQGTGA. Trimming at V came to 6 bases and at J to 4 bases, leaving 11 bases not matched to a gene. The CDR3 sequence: CASSFRPRDSYGYTF. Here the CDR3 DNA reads TGTGCCAGCAGTTTCCGCCCCCGGGACAGCTATGGCTACACCTTC.

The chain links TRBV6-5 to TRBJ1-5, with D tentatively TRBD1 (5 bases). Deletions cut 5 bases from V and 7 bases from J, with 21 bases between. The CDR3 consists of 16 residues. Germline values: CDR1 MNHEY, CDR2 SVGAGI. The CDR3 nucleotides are TGTGCCAGCAGTCCCTGGGACGGTCCTAGGAGACAGCCCCAGCATTTT. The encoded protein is CASSPWDGPRRQPQHF.

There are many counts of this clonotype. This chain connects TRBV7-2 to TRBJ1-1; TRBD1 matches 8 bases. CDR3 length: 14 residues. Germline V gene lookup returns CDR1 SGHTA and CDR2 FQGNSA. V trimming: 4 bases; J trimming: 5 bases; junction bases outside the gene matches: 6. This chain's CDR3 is CASSSGGIGTEAFF. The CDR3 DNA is TGTGCCAGCAGCTCAGGGGGCATAGGTACTGAAGCTTTCTTT.

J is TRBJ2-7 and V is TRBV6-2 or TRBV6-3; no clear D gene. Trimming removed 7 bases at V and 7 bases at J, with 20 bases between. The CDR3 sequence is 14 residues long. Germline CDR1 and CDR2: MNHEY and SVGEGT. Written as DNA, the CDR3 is TGTGCCAGCATGCCTTACAGCGATCCACGGGAGCAGTACTTC. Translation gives CASMPYSDPREQYF.

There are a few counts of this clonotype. The CDR3 region has the DNA TGTGCCAGCAGTATAAACCCCGGGACAGAGGATAATTCACCCCTCCACTTT. Translated: CASSINPGTEDNSPLHF. The chain employs TRBV6-5 and TRBJ1-6; TRBD1 aligns across 7 bases. V dropped 5 bases and J dropped 5; count of bases not matched to a gene: 12. Germline V gene data show CDR1 as MNHEY and CDR2 as SVGAGI. This CDR3 is 17 amino acids long.

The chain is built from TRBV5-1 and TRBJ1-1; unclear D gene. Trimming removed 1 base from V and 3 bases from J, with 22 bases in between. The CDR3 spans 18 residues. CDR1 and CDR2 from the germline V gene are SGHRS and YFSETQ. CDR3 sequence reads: CASSLFSGGSGGYTEAFF. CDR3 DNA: TGCGCCAGCAGCTTGTTTTCGGGAGGTTCGGGAGGGTACACTGAAGCTTTCTTT. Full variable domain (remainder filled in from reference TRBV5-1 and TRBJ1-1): KAGVTQTPRYLIKTRGQQVTLSCSPISGHRSVSWYQQTPGQGLQFLFEYFSETQRNKGNFPGRFSGRQFSNSRSEMNVSTLELGDSALYLCASSLFSGGSGGYTEAFFGQGTRLTVV.

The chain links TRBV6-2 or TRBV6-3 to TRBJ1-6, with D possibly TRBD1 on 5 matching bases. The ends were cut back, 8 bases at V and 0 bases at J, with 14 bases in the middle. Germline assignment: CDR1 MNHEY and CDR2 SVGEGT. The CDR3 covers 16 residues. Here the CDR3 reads CASGSQGSSYNSPLHF. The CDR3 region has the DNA TGTGCCAGCGGATCCCAGGGAAGCTCCTATAATTCACCCCTCCACTTT.

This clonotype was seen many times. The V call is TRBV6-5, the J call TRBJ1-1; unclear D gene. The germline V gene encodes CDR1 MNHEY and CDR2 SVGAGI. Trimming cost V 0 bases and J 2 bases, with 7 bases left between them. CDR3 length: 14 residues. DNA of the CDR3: TGTGCCAGCAGTTACTCCCCCGCAAACACTGAAGCTTTCTTT. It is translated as CASSYSPANTEAFF.

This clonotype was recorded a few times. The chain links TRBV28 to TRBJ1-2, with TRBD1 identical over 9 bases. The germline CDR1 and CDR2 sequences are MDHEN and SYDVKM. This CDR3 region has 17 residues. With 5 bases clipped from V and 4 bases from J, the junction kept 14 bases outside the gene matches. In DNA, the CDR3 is TGTGCCAGCAGTGGGGCCGATAAAACAGGGGGCGGCTATGGCTACACCTTC. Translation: CASSGADKTGGGYGYTF.

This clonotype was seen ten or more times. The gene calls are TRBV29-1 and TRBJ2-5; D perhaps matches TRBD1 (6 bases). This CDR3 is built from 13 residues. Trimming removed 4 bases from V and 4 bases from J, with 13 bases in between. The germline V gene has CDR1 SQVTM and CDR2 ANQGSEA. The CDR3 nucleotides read TGCAGCGTTGGACCGGACAGCTCAGAGACCCAGTACTTC. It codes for CSVGPDSSETQYF.

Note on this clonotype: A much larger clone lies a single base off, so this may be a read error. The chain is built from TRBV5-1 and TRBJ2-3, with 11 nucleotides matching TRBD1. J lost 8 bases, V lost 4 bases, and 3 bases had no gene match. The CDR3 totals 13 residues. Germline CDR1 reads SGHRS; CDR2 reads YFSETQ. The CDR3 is CASSVGQGGTQYF. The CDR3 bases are TGCGCCAGCAGCGTGGGACAGGGGGGTACGCAGTATTTT.

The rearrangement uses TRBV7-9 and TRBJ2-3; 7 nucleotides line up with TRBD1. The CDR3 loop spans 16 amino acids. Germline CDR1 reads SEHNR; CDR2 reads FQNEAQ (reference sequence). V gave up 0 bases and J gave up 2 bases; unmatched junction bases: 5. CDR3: CASSLALDRATDTQYF. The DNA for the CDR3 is TGTGCCAGCAGCTTAGCTCTAGACAGGGCCACAGATACGCAGTATTTT.

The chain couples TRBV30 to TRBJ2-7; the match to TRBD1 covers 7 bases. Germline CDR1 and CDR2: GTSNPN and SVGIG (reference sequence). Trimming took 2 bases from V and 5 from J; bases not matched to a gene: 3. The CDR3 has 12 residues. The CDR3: CAWSHRGNEQYF. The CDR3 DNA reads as TGTGCCTGGAGTCACAGGGGAAACGAGCAGTACTTC.

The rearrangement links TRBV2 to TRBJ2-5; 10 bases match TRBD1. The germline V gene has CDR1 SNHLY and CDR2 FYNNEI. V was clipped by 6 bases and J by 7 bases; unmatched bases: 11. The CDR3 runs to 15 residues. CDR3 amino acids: CASRSGTGVSMTQYF. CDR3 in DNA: TGTGCCAGCAGATCCGGGACAGGGGTCTCGATGACCCAGTACTTC.

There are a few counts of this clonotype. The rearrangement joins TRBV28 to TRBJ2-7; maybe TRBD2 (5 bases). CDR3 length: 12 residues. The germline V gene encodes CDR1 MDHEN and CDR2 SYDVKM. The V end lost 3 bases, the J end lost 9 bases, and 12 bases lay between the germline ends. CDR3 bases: TGTGCCAGCAGTTTCGGGAAGCAGGTGCAGTACTTC. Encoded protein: CASSFGKQVQYF.

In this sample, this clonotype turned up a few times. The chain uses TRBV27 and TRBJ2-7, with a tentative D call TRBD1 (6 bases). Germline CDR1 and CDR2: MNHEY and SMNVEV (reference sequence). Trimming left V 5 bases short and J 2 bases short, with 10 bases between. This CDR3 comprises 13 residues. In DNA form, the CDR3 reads TGTGCCAGCAGTCCACAGGGTCCCTACGAGCAGTACTTC. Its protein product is CASSPQGPYEQYF.

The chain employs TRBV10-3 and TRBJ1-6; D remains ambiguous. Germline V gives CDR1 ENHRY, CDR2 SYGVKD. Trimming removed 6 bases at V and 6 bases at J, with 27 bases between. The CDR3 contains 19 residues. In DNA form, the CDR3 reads TGTGCCATCAGCTATAACCCCTTAATAAGCGGTGGGGTTAATTCACCCCTCCACTTT. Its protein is CAISYNPLISGGVNSPLHF.

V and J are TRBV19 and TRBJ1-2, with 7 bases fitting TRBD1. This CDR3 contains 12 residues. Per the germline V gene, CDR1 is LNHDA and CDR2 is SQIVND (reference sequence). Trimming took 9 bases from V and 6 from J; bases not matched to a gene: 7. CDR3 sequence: CASRDGQDGYTF. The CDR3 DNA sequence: TGTGCCAGCAGGGACGGACAGGATGGCTACACCTTC.

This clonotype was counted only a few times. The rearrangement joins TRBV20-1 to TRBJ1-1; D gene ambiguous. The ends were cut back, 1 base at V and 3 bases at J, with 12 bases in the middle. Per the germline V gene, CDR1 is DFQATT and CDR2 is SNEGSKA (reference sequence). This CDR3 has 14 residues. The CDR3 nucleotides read TGCAGTGCTAGAGGGTTCAGGATGGACACTGAAGCTTTCTTT. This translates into CSARGFRMDTEAFF.

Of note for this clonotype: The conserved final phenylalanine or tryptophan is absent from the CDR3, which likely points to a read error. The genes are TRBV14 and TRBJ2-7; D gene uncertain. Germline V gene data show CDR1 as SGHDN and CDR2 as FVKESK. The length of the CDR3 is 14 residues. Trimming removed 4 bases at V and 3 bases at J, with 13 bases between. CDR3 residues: CASSRTWRGYEQYL. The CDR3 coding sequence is TGTGCCAGCAGCCGAACCTGGCGTGGCTACGAGCAGTACCTC.

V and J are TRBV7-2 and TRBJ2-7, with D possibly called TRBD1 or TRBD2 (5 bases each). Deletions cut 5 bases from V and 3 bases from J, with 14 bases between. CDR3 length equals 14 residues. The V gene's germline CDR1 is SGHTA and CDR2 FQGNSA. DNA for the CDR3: TGTGCCAGCAGCCGGCAGGGACGGAGCTACGAGCAGTACTTC. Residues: CASSRQGRSYEQYF.

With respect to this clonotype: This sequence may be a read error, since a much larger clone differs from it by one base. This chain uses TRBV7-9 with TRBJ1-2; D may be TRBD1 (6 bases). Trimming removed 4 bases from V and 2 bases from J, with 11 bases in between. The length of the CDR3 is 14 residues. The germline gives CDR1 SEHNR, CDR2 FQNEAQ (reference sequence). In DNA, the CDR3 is TGTGCCAGCAGCTCAGGGGATGTCAACTATGGCTACACCTTC. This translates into CASSSGDVNYGYTF.

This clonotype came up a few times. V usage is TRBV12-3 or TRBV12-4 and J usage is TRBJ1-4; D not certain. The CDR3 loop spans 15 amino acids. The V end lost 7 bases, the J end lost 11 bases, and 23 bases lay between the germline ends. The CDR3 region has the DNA TGTGCCAGCACCCCCGACGACCCGGCTTCGCGGAAACTGTTTTTT. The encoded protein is CASTPDDPASRKLFF.

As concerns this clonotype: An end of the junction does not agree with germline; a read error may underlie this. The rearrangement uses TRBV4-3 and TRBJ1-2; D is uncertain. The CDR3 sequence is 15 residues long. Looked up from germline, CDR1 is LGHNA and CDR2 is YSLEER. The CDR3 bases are TGCGCCAGCAGCCAAATCTTCGCGACGGACTATGGCCACACCTTC. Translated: CASSQIFATDYGHTF.